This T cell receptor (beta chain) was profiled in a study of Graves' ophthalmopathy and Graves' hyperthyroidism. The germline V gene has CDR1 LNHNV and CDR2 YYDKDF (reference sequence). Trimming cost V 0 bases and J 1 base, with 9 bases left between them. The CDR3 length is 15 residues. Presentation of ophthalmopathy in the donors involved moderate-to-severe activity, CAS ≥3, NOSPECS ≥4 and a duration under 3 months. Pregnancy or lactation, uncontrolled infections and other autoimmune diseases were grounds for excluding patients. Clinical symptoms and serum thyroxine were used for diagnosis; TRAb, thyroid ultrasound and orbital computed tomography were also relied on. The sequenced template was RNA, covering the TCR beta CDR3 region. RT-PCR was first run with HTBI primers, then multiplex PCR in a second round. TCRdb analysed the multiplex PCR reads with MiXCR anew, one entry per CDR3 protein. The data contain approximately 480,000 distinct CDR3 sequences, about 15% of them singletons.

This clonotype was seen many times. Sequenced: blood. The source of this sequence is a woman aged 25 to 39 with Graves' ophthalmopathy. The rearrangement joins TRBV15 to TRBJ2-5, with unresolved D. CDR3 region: CATSRDPGPQETQYF. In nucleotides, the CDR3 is TGTGCCACCAGCAGAGATCCGGGTCCCCAAGAGACCCAGTACTTC.